These 23 T cell receptor beta chains originate from one sample sequenced in a study of CD4 T cells in relation to SARS-CoV-2 and coronaviruses. No antigens are known for them. Before the COVID-19 pandemic, during about 2010-2019, CD4+ T cells were taken from unexposed donors. After around nine days of culture, CD4+ T cells were isolated. Some clones are missing from TCRdb's copy, which holds only in-frame ones; the method was immunoSEQ multiplex PCR. The table lists 15,000 to 25,000 clones, around 81% of them singletons. The sample was CD4+ T cells from PBMCs, cultured in vitro. Source of these receptors: a human donor in good health.

V is TRBV5-1 and J is TRBJ1-5, with D hard to call. Germline V gene lookup returns CDR1 SGHRS and CDR2 YFSETQ. The V gene lost 0 bases and the J gene lost 3 bases, with 7 bases spanning the gap. This CDR3 spans 14 amino acids. CDR3 residues: CASSLGGNNQPQHF. As DNA, the CDR3 is TGCGCCAGCAGCTTGGGTGGCAACAATCAGCCCCAGCATTTT.

V is TRBV12-3 or TRBV12-4 and J is TRBJ1-1; a weak D match, TRBD1 (6 bases). This CDR3 comprises 13 residues. Trimming took off 8 bases at V and 4 bases at J, with 14 bases between the two ends. The CDR3 is CASWRGRGTEAFF. The CDR3 nucleotides read TGTGCCAGCTGGAGGGGCAGGGGCACTGAAGCTTTCTTT.

The chain links TRBV27 to TRBJ2-3; the D gene is possibly TRBD2 (5 bases). In germline, CDR1 is MNHEY, CDR2 SMNVEV (reference sequence). Trimming pared 4 bases from V and 2 bases from J, leaving 19 bases between. The CDR3 is 17 amino acids. The chain's CDR3 is CASSWEKGQKATDTQYF. In DNA form, the CDR3 reads TGTGCCAGCAGTTGGGAGAAAGGTCAGAAAGCCACAGATACGCAGTATTTT.

This CDR3 is CAQQREGNTYEQYF. The CDR3 bases are TGTGCCCAGCAGCGTGAGGGCAACACCTACGAGCAGTACTTC. This chain connects TRBV2 to TRBJ2-7; D may be TRBD2 (5 bases). V was pared by 11 bases and J by 2 bases, with 19 bases between. The V gene's germline CDR1 is SNHLY and CDR2 FYNNEI. This CDR3 has 14 amino acids. The variable domain in full, completed from reference TRBV2 and TRBJ2-7, reads EPEVTQTPSHQVTQMGQEVILRCVPISNHLYFYWYRQILGQKVEFLVSFYNNEISEKSEIFDDQFSVERPDGSNFTLKIRSTKLEDSAMYFCAQQREGNTYEQYFGPGTRLTVT.

The chain is built from TRBV6-5 and TRBJ2-2; D not certain. From germline, CDR1 is MNHEY and CDR2 SVGAGI. With 2 bases removed from V and 6 bases from J, the gap between germline ends came to 13 bases. There are 15 residues in the CDR3. CDR3 DNA sequence: TGTGCCAGCAGTTACCCCCAAGAATTGCCCGGGGAGCTGTTTTTT. Amino acid sequence: CASSYPQELPGELFF.

The rearrangement joins TRBV19 to TRBJ2-7; D possibly uses TRBD1 or TRBD2 (6 bases each). Germline lookup yields CDR1 LNHDA and CDR2 SQIVND (reference sequence). V was trimmed by 6 bases and J by 3 bases, leaving 18 bases between them. The CDR3 consists of 15 residues. For the CDR3, the DNA is TGTGCCAGTAGCCCGAGGGGGGACGGATACTACGAGCAGTACTTC. It translates to CASSPRGDGYYEQYF.

The chain has TRBV7-2 and TRBJ1-4, with D unclear. The germline gives CDR1 SGHTA, CDR2 FQGNSA. V lost 6 bases and J 4 bases, leaving 9 bases between the germline ends. CDR3 length: 13 amino acids. The CDR3, as DNA: TGTGCCAGCAGTCCAGACATTAATGAAAAACTGTTTTTT. Protein: CASSPDINEKLFF.

The V and J genes are TRBV12-5 and TRBJ2-7; TRBD1 is a possible D gene (5 bases). The CDR3 has 13 amino acids. The V end lost 3 bases, the J end lost 3 bases, and 9 bases lay between the germline ends. Germline loops: CDR1 LGHNT, CDR2 FRNRAP. CDR3 DNA: TGTGCTAGTGGTTTTGACAGAAGCTACGAGCAGTACTTC. Amino acids: CASGFDRSYEQYF.

The chain carries TRBV2 and TRBJ2-1; D is possibly TRBD1 or TRBD2 (5 bases each). V lost 6 bases to trimming and J lost 0 bases, with 12 bases between them. The germline V gene has CDR1 SNHLY and CDR2 FYNNEI. There are 15 residues in the CDR3. The CDR3 sequence: CASRQAGSSYNEQFF. CDR3 nucleotide sequence: TGTGCCAGCAGACAGGCGGGTAGCTCCTACAATGAGCAGTTCTTC.

The chain links TRBV29-1 to TRBJ1-1; possibly TRBD1 for D (5 bases). The CDR3 totals 12 residues. Trimming shortened V by 6 bases and J by 2 bases, and 10 bases separated the two germline ends. The germline V gene has CDR1 SQVTM and CDR2 ANQGSEA. CDR3 DNA sequence: TGCAGCGTCGGAGGGACTAACACTGAAGCTTTCTTT. It codes for CSVGGTNTEAFF.

The chain's CDR3 is CASSQVSTEGEYEQFF. DNA of the CDR3: TGTGCCAGCAGCCAGGTCTCTACGGAGGGGGAGTATGAGCAGTTCTTC. The V call is TRBV3-1 (or the pseudogene TRBV3-2), the J call TRBJ2-1; D possibly matches TRBD1 or TRBD2 (6 bases each). Trimming cost V 3 bases and J 8 bases, with 20 bases left between them. CDR3 length equals 16 residues. The germline gives CDR1 LGHDT, CDR2 YNNKEL (reference sequence).

In this sample, this clone turned up a few times. The J gene is TRBJ1-4, the V gene TRBV19; unclear D gene. Trimming removed 6 bases at V and 7 bases at J, with 12 bases between. The germline CDR1 and CDR2 sequences are LNHDA and SQIVND (reference sequence). There are 13 residues in the CDR3. The CDR3 DNA reads as TGTGCCAGTAGGACCGGGCTCTCTGAAAAACTGTTTTTT. As protein: CASRTGLSEKLFF. The entire variable domain, with the rest obtained from reference TRBV19 and TRBJ1-4, is as follows: DGGITQSPKYLFRKEGQNVTLSCEQNLNHDAMYWYRQDPGQGLRLIYYSQIVNDFQKGDIAEGYSVSREKKESFPLTVTSAQKNPTAFYLCASRTGLSEKLFFGSGTQLSVL.

This rearrangement joins TRBV7-2 to TRBJ2-1, with 12 bases that match TRBD2. Germline values: CDR1 SGHTA, CDR2 FQGNSA. The CDR3 is 17 amino acids. Trimming removed 1 base from V and 7 bases from J; junction bases left unmatched: 8. The CDR3 region is CASSLVASGGAGNEQFF. CDR3 sequence (DNA): TGTGCCAGCAGCTTAGTGGCTAGCGGGGGGGCGGGGAATGAGCAGTTCTTC.

This clone has only a few counts. The rearrangement uses TRBV19 and TRBJ2-5; D perhaps matches TRBD1 (6 bases). Germline loops: CDR1 LNHDA, CDR2 SQIVND (reference sequence). The CDR3 covers 14 residues. V was pared by 3 bases and J by 2 bases, with 10 bases between. This CDR3 reads CASSIQGQQETQYF. The CDR3 DNA is TGTGCCAGTAGTATTCAAGGACAGCAAGAGACCCAGTACTTC.

V gene TRBV24-1 combines with J gene TRBJ1-4, with a possible D match to TRBD1 (6 bases). V was cut by 0 bases and J by 4 bases, with 17 bases left in between. The CDR3 has 18 amino acids. Germline V lookup: CDR1 KGHDR, CDR2 SFDVKD. CDR3 nucleotide sequence: TGTGCCACCAGTGATTTGGTCCCCTTGAGGACAGATAATGAAAAACTGTTTTTT. Translated, it gives CATSDLVPLRTDNEKLFF.

V gene TRBV6-2 or TRBV6-3 combines with J gene TRBJ1-3; TRBD1 is a possible D gene (5 bases). CDR1 MNHEY and CDR2 SVGEGT come from the germline V gene. The CDR3 has 15 residues. Trimming stripped 2 bases from V and 4 bases from J, with 12 bases between. CDR3 sequence: CASSYAGTTGNTIYF. DNA of the CDR3: TGTGCCAGCAGTTACGCCGGGACTACAGGAAACACCATATATTTT.

The chain combines TRBV10-2 with TRBJ2-4; D is unresolved. V lost 2 bases and J lost 0, with 8 bases in between. CDR1 WSHSY and CDR2 SAAADI come from the germline V gene. CDR3 size: 15 residues. CDR3 DNA sequence: TGCGCCAGCAGTGAGAGTGCAGTAGCCAAAAACATTCAGTACTTC. It encodes CASSESAVAKNIQYF.

The genes are TRBV7-9 and TRBJ2-7; 10 bases map to TRBD2. Losses at the gene ends were 5 bases for V and 2 bases for J; bases not matched to a gene: 9. The CDR3 runs 16 residues. Germline-derived CDR1 and CDR2 are SEHNR and FQNEAQ (reference sequence). As DNA, the CDR3 is TGTGCCAGCAGCCGCGTTGGACTAGCGGCAACCTACGAGCAGTACTTC. As protein: CASSRVGLAATYEQYF.

This CDR3 reads CSVSTSGIQETQYF. For the CDR3, the DNA is TGCAGCGTTTCAACCAGCGGAATACAAGAGACCCAGTACTTC. The rearrangement joins TRBV29-1 to TRBJ2-5; a weak D match, TRBD2 (5 bases). Germline V gene lookup returns CDR1 SQVTM and CDR2 ANQGSEA. The V gene lost 5 bases and the J gene lost 2 bases, with 15 bases spanning the gap. The CDR3 runs to 14 residues.

The chain employs TRBV27 and TRBJ1-6; D not resolved. CDR3 length: 14 amino acids. Trimming removed 2 bases at V and 9 bases at J, with 11 bases between. CDR1 and CDR2 (germline): MNHEY, SMNVEV (reference sequence). In DNA, the CDR3 is TGTGCCAGCAGTTTAGGGATCAGGCCTTCACCCCTCCACTTT. It encodes CASSLGIRPSPLHF.

This clone was observed a handful of times. The chain is built from TRBV7-6 and TRBJ2-7, with TRBD1 matching over 10 bases. The germline V gene encodes CDR1 SGHVS and CDR2 FNYEAQ. V shed 1 base, J shed 4 bases, and the junction held 4 bases outside the gene matches. The CDR3 consists of 15 residues. CDR3 sequence (DNA): TGTGCCAGCAGCTTAGGGGGACAGGGGAGTTACGAGCAGTACTTC. As protein: CASSLGGQGSYEQYF.

The chain couples TRBV29-1 to TRBJ1-1; a possible D gene is TRBD1 (5 bases). Germline V CDR1 and CDR2: SQVTM, ANQGSEA. The CDR3 runs 12 residues. V lost 5 bases and J lost 6, with 13 bases in between. Here the CDR3 DNA reads TGCAGCGTTCAGGGAATTCAAGCTGAAGCTTTCTTT. Protein: CSVQGIQAEAFF.

This sequence joins TRBV2 and TRBJ1-6; tentatively, D is TRBD1 (5 bases). Germline lookup yields CDR1 SNHLY and CDR2 FYNNEI. The length of the CDR3 is 14 residues. V gave up 6 bases and J gave up 6 bases, with 12 bases separating them. CDR3 DNA sequence: TGTGCCAGCAGACAAGGGGAAACTAATTCACCCCTCCACTTT. Its translation is CASRQGETNSPLHF.